This TCR beta chain was identified during a study of cytomegalovirus exposure and HLA in healthy donors. PCR employed 60 Vbeta and 13 Jbeta primers. Method: immunoSEQ multiplex PCR; TCRdb's copy keeps in-frame clones and lacks some. The repertoire holds some 93,000 clones, with over 65% as singletons. General observations from the study: The study designated fewer than 200 TCR beta chains cytomegalovirus-associated. For cytomegalovirus status, the classifier reportedly gave diagnoses with high specificity and sensitivity. A few chains linked to CMV were shown in vitro to be specific for CMV antigens. A highly shared variant cluster was judged a likely technical artifact.

CDR1 SGHTA and CDR2 FQGTGA come from the germline V gene. Losses at the gene ends were 6 bases for V and 2 bases for J; bases not matched to a gene: 4. CDR3 length: 13 residues. Regarding this clone: The antigen is unknown.

The genes are TRBV7-3 and TRBJ2-7; TRBD1 aligns across 7 bases. The sequenced material came from PBMCs. The receptor's source is a man between 45 and 60 years old in good health and CMV-seronegative. The CDR3 reads CASSMGQTYEQYF. DNA of the CDR3: TGTGCCAGCAGTATGGGACAGACCTACGAGCAGTACTTC. The variable domain in full, completed from reference TRBV7-3 and TRBJ2-7, reads GAGVSQTPSNKVTEKGKYVELRCDPISGHTALYWYRQSLGQGPEFLIYFQGTGAADDSGLPNDRFFAVRPEGSVSTLKIQRTERGDSAVYLCASSMGQTYEQYFGPGTRLTVT.